This note documents a single T cell receptor beta chain sequence. Antigen specificity is unknown. Random hexamers were used to reverse transcribe an amount of roughly 0.5 to 1 ug RNA. TCRdb re-called the immunoSEQ multiplex PCR reads through MiXCR, storing one row per CDR3 protein. This table has fewer than 95,000 distinct CDR3 sequences, roughly 96% appearing once. V was shortened by 4 bases and J by 0 bases, with 14 bases between the two germline ends. This CDR3 comprises 15 residues. CDR1 and CDR2 from the germline V gene are DFQATT and SNEGSKA (reference sequence). The data are from a study of CD8 T cells in Susac syndrome. Study in general: Among the sequenced Susac syndrome patients, over five had active disease while 8 or 9 were in remission. Whole-study findings and limits: By the study's own acknowledgment, its TCR sequencing and HLA analysis included relatively few individuals.

TCR beta was sequenced from blood CD8+ and CD4+ T cells. While CD8+ and CD4+ T cells were isolated negatively, TEMRA cells were enriched by FACS. The source is a human donor with Susac syndrome. The sample was CD8+ T cells from PBMCs. V usage is TRBV20-1 and J usage is TRBJ2-3; D may be TRBD1 (5 bases). CDR3 coding DNA: TGCAGTGCTAATGGTTTGGACACTAGCACAGATACGCAGTATTTT. Translating it yields CSANGLDTSTDTQYF.